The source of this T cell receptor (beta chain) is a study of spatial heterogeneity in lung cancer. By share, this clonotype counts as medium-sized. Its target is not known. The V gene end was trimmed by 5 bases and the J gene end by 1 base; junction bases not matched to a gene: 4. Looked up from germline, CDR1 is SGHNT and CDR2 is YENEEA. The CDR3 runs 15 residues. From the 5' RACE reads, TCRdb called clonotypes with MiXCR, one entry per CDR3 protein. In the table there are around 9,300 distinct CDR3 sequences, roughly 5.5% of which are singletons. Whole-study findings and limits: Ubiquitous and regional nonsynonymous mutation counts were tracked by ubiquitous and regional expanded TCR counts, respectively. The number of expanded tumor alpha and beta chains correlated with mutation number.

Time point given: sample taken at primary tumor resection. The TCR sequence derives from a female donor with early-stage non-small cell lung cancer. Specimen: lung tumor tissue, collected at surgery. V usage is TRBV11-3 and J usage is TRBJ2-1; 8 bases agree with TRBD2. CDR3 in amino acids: CASSPSSGSYNEQFF. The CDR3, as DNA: TGTGCCAGCAGCCCCTCTAGCGGGTCCTACAATGAGCAGTTCTTC. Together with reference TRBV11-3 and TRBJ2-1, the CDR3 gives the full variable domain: EAGVVQSPRYKIIEKKQPVAFWCNPISGHNTLYWYLQNLGQGPELLIRYENEEAVDDSQLPKDRFSAERLKGVDSTLKIQPAELGDSAVYLCASSPSSGSYNEQFFGPGTRLTVL.